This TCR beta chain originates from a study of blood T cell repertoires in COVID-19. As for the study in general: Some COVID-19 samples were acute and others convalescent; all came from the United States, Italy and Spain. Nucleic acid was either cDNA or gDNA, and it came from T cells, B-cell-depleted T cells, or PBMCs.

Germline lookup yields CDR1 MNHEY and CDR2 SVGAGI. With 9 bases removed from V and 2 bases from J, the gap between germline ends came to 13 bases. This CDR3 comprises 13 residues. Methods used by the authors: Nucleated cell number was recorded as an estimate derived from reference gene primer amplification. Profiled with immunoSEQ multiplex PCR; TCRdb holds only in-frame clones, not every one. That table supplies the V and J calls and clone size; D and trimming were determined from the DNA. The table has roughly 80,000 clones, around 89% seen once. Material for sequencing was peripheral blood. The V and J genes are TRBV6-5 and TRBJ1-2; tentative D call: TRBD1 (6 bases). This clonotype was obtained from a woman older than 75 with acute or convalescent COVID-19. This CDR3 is CASLWGTNYGYTF. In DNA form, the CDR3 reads TGTGCCAGTCTGTGGGGGACAAACTATGGCTACACCTTC.